The subject of this entry is one TCR beta chain. Ages ranged from roughly 18 to 100 years, with residence in approximately 25 US areas. V lost 1 base and J lost 4, with 10 bases in between. Germline V gives CDR1 SEHNR, CDR2 FQNEAQ (reference sequence). This CDR3 comprises 14 residues. This specimen belongs to a study of blood T cell repertoires in COVID-19. Study-level background: T cells, B-cell-depleted T cells, or PBMCs supplied cDNA or gDNA.

TCRdb's copy holds only in-frame clones and misses some; the assay was immunoSEQ multiplex PCR. The sample contains about 350,000 clones, 88% of which appear only once. The gene calls are TRBV7-9 and TRBJ1-1, with D maybe TRBD1 (6 bases). The TCR sequence derives from a woman between 25 and 40 years old who had been exposed to COVID-19. The sequencing input was PBMCs or T cells enriched from blood (not recorded which). The CDR3 loop reads CASSLEGGRTEAFF. DNA of the CDR3: TGTGCCAGCAGCTTAGAAGGGGGACGCACTGAAGCTTTCTTT.